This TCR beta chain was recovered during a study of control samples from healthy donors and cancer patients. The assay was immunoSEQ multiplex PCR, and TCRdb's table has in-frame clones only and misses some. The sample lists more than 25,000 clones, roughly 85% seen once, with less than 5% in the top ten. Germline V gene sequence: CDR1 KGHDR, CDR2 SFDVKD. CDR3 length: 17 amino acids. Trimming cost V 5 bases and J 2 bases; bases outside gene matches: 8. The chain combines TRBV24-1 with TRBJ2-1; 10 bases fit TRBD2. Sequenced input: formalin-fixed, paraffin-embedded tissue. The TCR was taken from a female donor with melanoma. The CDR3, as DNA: TGTGCCACCAGTGCCCTACCCGGGACTAGCGCCTACAATGAGCAGTTCTTC. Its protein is CATSALPGTSAYNEQFF.